This T cell receptor beta chain came from a study of shared clonotypes between healthy human individuals. About this clone: Its matching antigen is unknown.

Study results and limitations: Sequencing depth was expected to affect clonotype sharing among donors. The sampled material consisted only of blood, and tissue repertoires are likely to differ.

Germline lookup yields CDR1 SGHTA and CDR2 FQGNSA. This CDR3 has 14 amino acids. The germline V and J ends were trimmed by 3 bases and 2 bases, with 7 bases remaining between them. Healthy adults negative for HIV, lacking recent acute infections or vaccinations, served as donors. All the donors were Caucasian adults who lived in Nashville, Tennessee. TCRdb keeps only in-frame clones here, not all; method: immunoSEQ multiplex PCR. The sample lists fewer than 600,000 clones; 79% were seen once. This rearrangement joins TRBV7-2 to TRBJ2-2, with D perhaps matching TRBD1 (6 bases). This TCR was recovered from a middle-aged woman in good health. Some clones in this sample may be carry-over from other donors' samples. Sequencing used PBMCs. As DNA, the CDR3 is TGTGCCAGCAGCTTGGGACACAACACCGGGGAGCTGTTTTTT. Encoded protein: CASSLGHNTGELFF.